The 4 T cell receptor beta chains given below trace back to one sample, sequenced in a study of OX40 agonist ivuxolimab in advanced cancers. The protocol was immunoSEQ multiplex PCR, while the TCRdb copy is restricted to in-frame clones and leaves out a portion. Among about 35,000 clones, 65% to 75% were seen once, and the ten largest hold nearly 20%. This specimen was CD4+ or CD8+ T cells sorted from blood, taken in a trial of the OX40 agonist ivuxolimab. Receptors were obtained from an adult with an advanced solid tumor such as melanoma, head and neck, liver or kidney cancer.

The rearrangement uses TRBV19 and TRBJ1-5; the match to TRBD1 covers 9 bases. From germline, CDR1 is LNHDA and CDR2 SQIVND (reference sequence). CDR3 size: 15 residues. The J segment lost 4 bases and the V segment lost 3 bases, leaving 4 bases of the junction unmatched. The CDR3: CASSIRGTGNQPQHF. The CDR3 coding sequence is TGTGCCAGTAGTATCCGGGGGACAGGGAATCAGCCCCAGCATTTT.

This clone qualifies as medium-sized. CDR3 nucleotides: TGTGCCAGCAGTGCAGGGTGGGGAGAGACCCAGTACTTC. Translating it yields CASSAGWGETQYF. This chain links TRBV27 with TRBJ2-5; possibly TRBD1 for D (5 bases). Trimming stripped 5 bases from V and 4 bases from J, with 11 bases between. CDR1 is MNHEY, CDR2 SMNVEV, per germline (reference sequence). This CDR3 spans 13 amino acids.

This sequence joins TRBV5-4 and TRBJ2-2, with a possible D match to TRBD2 (5 bases). The V gene's germline CDR1 is SGHNT and CDR2 YYREEE (reference sequence). The CDR3 totals 15 residues. With 0 bases removed from V and 4 bases from J, the gap between germline ends came to 10 bases. CDR3 region: CASSLAGIRTGELFF. CDR3 nucleotides: TGTGCCAGCAGCTTGGCCGGGATCCGCACCGGGGAGCTGTTTTTT.

This clone was counted ten times or more. The chain combines TRBV6-5 with TRBJ1-4, with 12 bases identical to TRBD1. The V gene end was trimmed by 3 bases and the J gene end by 10 bases; junction bases not matched to a gene: 6. The CDR3 runs to 15 residues. Per the germline V gene, CDR1 is MNHEY and CDR2 is SVGAGI. Here the CDR3 reads CASSYRGTGGPKLFF. DNA for the CDR3: TGTGCCAGCAGTTATAGGGGGACAGGGGGCCCAAAACTGTTTTTT.